The source of this T cell receptor beta chain is a study of T cells after yellow fever vaccination. Study-wide background: Any fraction with a low cell number was prepared using SMART-Seq v4 Ultra Low Input.

The V gene's germline CDR1 is SGHTA and CDR2 FQGNSA. CDR3 length: 17 amino acids. Trimming cost V 5 bases and J 9 bases, with 26 bases left between them. This clonotype has just a few counts. Its antigen remains unidentified. Each CDR3 protein is one row after TCRdb ran MiXCR on the 5' RACE reads. The sample gives about 550,000 distinct CDR3 sequences, roughly 19% of which show up once; more than 13% is in the top ten. The study's findings and limits: Just a small share of clonotypes turned up in the CD4 compartment as well as the CD8 compartment.

This sample comprised PBMCs, obtained 15 days after the yellow fever booster vaccination. The V call is TRBV7-2, the J call TRBJ1-5; D gene unclear. The TCR originated in a man aged 25-40 years who received the YFV17D yellow fever vaccine. The CDR3 DNA reads TGTGCCAGCAGCCTCACCGTCCGTTCGGCCGGAGGGAGGCCCCAGCATTTT. This sequence encodes CASSLTVRSAGGRPQHF. The full variable domain, rest sourced from reference TRBV7-2 and TRBJ1-5, is GAGVSQSPSNKVTEKGKDVELRCDPISGHTALYWYRQSLGQGLEFLIYFQGNSAPDKSGLPSDRFSAERTGGSVSTLTIQRTQQEDSAVYLCASSLTVRSAGGRPQHFGDGTRLSIL.